The T cell receptor (beta chain) under discussion was sequenced for a study of cytomegalovirus exposure and HLA in healthy donors. Study results and limitations: Further analysis was carried out later, and it showed several of the most significant clusters appearing linked to common viral pathogens.

As for the donors, each was a healthy bone marrow donor. Amplification used 60 Vbeta primers and 13 Jbeta primers. TCRdb's table, derived via immunoSEQ multiplex PCR, lists solely in-frame clones and lacks some. Among around 150,000 clones listed, 79% were seen once. The CDR3 length is 15 residues. Per germline, CDR1 SGHRS and CDR2 YFSETQ. A note on this clone: No antigen is known for it. One end of the junction is discordant with germline, which a read error may explain.

This sequence originates from a man aged 35-49 years in good health and CMV-seronegative. Sequencing used PBMCs. This chain links TRBV5-1 with TRBJ2-4, with 8 bases lining up with TRBD1. DNA for the CDR3: TGCGCCAGCAGCTTGGACCAGGGGGCGCAAAACAGTCAGTACTTC. As protein: CASSLDQGAQNSQYF.